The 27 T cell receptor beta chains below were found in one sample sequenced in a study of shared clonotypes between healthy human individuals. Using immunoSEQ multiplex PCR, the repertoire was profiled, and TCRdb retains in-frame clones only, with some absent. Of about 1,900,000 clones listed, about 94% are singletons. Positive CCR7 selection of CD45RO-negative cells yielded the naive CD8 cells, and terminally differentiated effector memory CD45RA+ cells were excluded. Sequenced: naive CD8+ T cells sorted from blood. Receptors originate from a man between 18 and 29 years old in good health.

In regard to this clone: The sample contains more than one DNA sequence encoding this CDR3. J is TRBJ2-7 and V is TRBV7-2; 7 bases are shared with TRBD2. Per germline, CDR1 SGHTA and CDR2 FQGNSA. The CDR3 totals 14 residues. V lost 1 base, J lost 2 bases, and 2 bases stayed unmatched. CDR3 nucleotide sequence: TGTGCCAGCAGCTTAGTGGGGGGGACCTACGAGCAGTACTTC. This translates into CASSLVGGTYEQYF.

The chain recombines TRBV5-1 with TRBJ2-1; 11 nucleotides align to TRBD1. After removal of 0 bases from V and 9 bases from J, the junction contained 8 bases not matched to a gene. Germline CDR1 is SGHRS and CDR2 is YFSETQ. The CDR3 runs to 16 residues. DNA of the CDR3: TGCGCCAGCAGCTTGGCCTTTGGACAGGGGGCACGTGAGCAGTTCTTC. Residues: CASSLAFGQGAREQFF.

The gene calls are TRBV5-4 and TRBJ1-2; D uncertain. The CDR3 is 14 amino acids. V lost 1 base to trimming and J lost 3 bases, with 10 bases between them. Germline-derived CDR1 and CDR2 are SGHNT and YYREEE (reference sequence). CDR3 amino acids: CASSLLEEDYGYTF. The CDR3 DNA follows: TGTGCCAGCAGCTTGCTAGAGGAAGACTATGGCTACACCTTC.

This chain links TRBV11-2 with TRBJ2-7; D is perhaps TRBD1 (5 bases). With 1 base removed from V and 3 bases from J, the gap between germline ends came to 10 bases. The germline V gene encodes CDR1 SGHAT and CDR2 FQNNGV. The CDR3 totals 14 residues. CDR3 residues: CASSLGTLVYEQYF. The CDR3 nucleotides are TGTGCCAGCAGCTTAGGGACACTCGTCTACGAGCAGTACTTC.

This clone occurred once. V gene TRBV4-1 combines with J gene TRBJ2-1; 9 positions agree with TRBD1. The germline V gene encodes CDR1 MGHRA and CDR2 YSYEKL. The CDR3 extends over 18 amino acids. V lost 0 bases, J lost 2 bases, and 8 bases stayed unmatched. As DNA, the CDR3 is TGCGCCAGCAGCCAAGAATGGGACAGGGCAGGAGCCTACAATGAGCAGTTCTTC. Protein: CASSQEWDRAGAYNEQFF.

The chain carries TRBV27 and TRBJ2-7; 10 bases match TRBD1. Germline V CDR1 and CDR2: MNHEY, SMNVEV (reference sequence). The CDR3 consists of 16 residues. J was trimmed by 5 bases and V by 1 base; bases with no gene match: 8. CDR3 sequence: CASSLFMGDRGNEQYF. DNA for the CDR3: TGTGCCAGCAGTTTATTCATGGGGGACAGGGGCAACGAGCAGTACTTC.

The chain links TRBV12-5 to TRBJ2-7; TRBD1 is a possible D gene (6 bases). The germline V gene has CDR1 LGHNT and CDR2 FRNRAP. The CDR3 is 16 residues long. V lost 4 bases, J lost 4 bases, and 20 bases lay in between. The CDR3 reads CASGSDQQGLWYEQYF. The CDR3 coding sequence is TGTGCTAGTGGTTCCGACCAGCAGGGGCTTTGGTACGAGCAGTACTTC. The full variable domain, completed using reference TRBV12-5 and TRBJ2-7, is DARVTQTPRHKVTEMGQEVTMRCQPILGHNTVFWYRQTMMQGLELLAYFRNRAPLDDSGMPKDRFSAEMPDATLATLKIQPSEPRDSAVYFCASGSDQQGLWYEQYFGPGTRLTVT.

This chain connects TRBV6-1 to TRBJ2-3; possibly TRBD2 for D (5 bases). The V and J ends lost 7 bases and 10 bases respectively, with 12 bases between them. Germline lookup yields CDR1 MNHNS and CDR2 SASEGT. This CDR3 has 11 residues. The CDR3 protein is CASTRRGSQYF. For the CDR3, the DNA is TGTGCCAGCACCCGCCGGGGATCGCAGTATTTT.

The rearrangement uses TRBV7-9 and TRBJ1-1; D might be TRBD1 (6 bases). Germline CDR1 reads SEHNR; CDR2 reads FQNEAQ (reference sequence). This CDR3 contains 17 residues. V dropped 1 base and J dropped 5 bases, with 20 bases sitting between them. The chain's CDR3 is CASSLGTEHWSGTEAFF. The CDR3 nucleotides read TGTGCCAGCAGCTTAGGGACAGAACATTGGTCGGGAACTGAAGCTTTCTTT.

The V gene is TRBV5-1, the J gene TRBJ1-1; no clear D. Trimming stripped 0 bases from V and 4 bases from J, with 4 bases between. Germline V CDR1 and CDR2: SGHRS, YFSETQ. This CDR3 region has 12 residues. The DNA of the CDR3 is TGCGCCAGCAGCTTGGAGAGCACTGAAGCTTTCTTT. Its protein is CASSLESTEAFF. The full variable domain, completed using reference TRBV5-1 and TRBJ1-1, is KAGVTQTPRYLIKTRGQQVTLSCSPISGHRSVSWYQQTPGQGLQFLFEYFSETQRNKGNFPGRFSGRQFSNSRSEMNVSTLELGDSALYLCASSLESTEAFFGQGTRLTVV.

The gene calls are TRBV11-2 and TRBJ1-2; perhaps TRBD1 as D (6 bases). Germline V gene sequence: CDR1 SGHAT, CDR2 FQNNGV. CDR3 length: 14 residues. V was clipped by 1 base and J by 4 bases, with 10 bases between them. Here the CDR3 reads CASSLGGGSYGYTF. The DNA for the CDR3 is TGTGCCAGCAGCTTAGGGGGGGGCTCCTATGGCTACACCTTC.

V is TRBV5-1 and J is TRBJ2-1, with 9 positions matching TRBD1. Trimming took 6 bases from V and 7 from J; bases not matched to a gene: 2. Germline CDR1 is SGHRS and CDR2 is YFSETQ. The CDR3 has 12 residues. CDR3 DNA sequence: TGCGCCAGCATCGGGACAGGGAATGAGCAGTTCTTC. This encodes CASIGTGNEQFF.

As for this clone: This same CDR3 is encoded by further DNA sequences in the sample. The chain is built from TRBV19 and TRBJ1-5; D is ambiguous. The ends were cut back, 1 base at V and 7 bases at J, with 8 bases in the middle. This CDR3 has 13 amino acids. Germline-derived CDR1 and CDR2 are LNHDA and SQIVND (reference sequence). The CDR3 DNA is TGTGCCAGTAGTATAGGGGCCGGACAGCCCCAGCATTTT. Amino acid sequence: CASSIGAGQPQHF.

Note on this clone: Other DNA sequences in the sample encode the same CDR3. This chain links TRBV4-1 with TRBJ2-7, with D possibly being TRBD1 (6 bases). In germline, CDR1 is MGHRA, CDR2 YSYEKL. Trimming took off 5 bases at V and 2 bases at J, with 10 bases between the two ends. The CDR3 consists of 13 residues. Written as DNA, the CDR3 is TGCGCCAGCAGCTTAGGACAGACCTACGAGCAGTACTTC. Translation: CASSLGQTYEQYF.

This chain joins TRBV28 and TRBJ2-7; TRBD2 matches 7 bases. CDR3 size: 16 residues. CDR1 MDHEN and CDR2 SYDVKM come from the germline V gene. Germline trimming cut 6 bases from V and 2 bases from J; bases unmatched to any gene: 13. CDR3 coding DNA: TGTGCCAGCAGCACATTTAGTGGGGGGGGTGCCTACGAGCAGTACTTC. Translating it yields CASSTFSGGGAYEQYF.

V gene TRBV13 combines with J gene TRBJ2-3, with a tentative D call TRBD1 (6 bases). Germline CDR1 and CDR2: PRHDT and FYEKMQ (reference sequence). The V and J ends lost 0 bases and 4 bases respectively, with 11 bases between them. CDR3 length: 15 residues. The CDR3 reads CASSLGPQGSDTQYF. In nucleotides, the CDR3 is TGTGCCAGCAGCTTAGGACCGCAGGGGTCAGATACGCAGTATTTT.

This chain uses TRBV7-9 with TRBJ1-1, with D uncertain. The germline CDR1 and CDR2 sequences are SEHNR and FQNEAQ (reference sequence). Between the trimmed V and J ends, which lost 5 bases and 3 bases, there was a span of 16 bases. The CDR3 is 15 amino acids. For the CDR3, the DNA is TGTGCCAGCAGCCTCGGAGAACATATGGACACTGAAGCTTTCTTT. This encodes CASSLGEHMDTEAFF.

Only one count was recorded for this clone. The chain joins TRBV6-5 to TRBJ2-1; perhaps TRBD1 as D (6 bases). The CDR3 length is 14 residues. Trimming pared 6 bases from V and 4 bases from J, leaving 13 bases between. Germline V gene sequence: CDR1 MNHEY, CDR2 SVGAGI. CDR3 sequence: CASSPGTLYNEQFF. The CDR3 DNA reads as TGTGCCAGCAGCCCCGGGACACTGTACAATGAGCAGTTCTTC.

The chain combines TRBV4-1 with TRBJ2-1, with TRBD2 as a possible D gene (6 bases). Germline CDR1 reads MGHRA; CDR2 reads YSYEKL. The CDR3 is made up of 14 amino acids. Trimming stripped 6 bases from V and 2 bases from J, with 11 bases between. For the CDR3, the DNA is TGCGCCAGCAGAGAAGCGGGTACCTACAATGAGCAGTTCTTC. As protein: CASREAGTYNEQFF.

The CDR3 sequence is CASSPSGAGGGRHEQFF. The DNA of the CDR3 is TGTGCCAGCAGCCCCAGCGGAGCGGGAGGAGGGAGGCATGAGCAGTTCTTC. V gene TRBV9 combines with J gene TRBJ2-1, with 9 bases lining up with TRBD2. CDR3 length: 17 amino acids. Trimming removed 4 bases from V and 8 bases from J; junction bases left unmatched: 16. CDR1 SGDLS and CDR2 YYNGEE come from the germline V gene.

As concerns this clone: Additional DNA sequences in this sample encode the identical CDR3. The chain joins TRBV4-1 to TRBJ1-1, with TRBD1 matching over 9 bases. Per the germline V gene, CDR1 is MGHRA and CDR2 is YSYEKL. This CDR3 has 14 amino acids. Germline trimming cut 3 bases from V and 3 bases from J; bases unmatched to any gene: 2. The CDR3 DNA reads TGCGCCAGCAGCCAGCGACAGGGGGACACTGAAGCTTTCTTT. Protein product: CASSQRQGDTEAFF.

CDR3 sequence reads: CASSTGQGASYEQYF. The CDR3 coding sequence is TGTGCCAGCAGCACAGGACAGGGGGCGTCCTACGAGCAGTACTTC. The chain joins TRBV7-9 to TRBJ2-7, with 11 bases matching TRBD1. V gave up 5 bases and J gave up 1 base; unmatched junction bases: 4. CDR1 is SEHNR and CDR2 is FQNEAQ in the germline V gene (reference sequence). This CDR3 has 15 amino acids. Complete variable domain (other parts from reference TRBV7-9 and TRBJ2-7): DTGVSQNPRHKITKRGQNVTFRCDPISEHNRLYWYRQTLGQGPEFLTYFQNEAQLEKSRLLSDRFSAERPKGSFSTLEIQRTEQGDSAMYLCASSTGQGASYEQYFGPGTRLTVT.

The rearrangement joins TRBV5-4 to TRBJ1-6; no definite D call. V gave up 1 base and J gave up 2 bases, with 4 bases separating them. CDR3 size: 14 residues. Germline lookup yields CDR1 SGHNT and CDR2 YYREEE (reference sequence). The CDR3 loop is CASSLPAYNSPLHF. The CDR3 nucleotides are TGTGCCAGCAGCTTGCCAGCCTATAATTCACCCCTCCACTTT.

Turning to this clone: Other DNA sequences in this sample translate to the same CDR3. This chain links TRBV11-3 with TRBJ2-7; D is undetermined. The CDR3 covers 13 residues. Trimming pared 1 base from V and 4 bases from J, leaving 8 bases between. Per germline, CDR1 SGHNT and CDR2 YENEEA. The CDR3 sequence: CASSLGAGYEQYF. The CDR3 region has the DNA TGTGCCAGCAGCTTAGGGGCCGGTTACGAGCAGTACTTC.

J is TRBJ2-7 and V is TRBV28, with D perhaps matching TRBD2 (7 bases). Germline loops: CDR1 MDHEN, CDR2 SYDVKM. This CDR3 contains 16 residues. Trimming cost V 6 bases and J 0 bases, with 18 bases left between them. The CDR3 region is CASRGGHEYFSYEQYF. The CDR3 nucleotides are TGTGCCAGCAGGGGGGGGCATGAATACTTCTCCTACGAGCAGTACTTC.

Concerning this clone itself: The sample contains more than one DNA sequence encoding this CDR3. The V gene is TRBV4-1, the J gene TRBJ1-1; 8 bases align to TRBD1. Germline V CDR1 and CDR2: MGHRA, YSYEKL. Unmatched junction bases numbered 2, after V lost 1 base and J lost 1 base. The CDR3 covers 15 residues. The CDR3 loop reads CASSQGGQGNTEAFF. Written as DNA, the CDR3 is TGCGCCAGCAGCCAAGGCGGACAGGGGAACACTGAAGCTTTCTTT.

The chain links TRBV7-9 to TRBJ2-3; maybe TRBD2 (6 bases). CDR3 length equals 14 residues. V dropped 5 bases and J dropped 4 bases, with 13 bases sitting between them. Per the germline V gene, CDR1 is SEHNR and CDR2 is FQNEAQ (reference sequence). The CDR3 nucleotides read TGTGCCAGCAGCGCAGCCGGGAGTTCAGATACGCAGTATTTT. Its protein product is CASSAAGSSDTQYF. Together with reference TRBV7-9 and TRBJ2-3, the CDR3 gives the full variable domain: DTGVSQNPRHKITKRGQNVTFRCDPISEHNRLYWYRQTLGQGPEFLTYFQNEAQLEKSRLLSDRFSAERPKGSFSTLEIQRTEQGDSAMYLCASSAAGSSDTQYFGPGTRLTVL.